A single sample is the source of the 25 T cell receptor beta chains below, sequenced in a study of blood T cell repertoires in COVID-19. Clones were read by immunoSEQ multiplex PCR, and TCRdb kept only the in-frame ones, dropping some. The sample holds over 120,000 clones, more than 75% seen once. The sequenced sample consisted of peripheral blood. Receptor source: a human donor in a cohort sampled during active COVID-19.

The chain recombines TRBV12-3 or TRBV12-4 with TRBJ2-1, with TRBD2 matching over 7 bases. Trimming took 7 bases from V and 15 from J; bases not matched to a gene: 9. The CDR3 extends over 11 amino acids. The CDR3 region has the DNA TGTGCCAGCATTCTCGCGGGGGTCGGGTTCTTC. Translated: CASILAGVGFF.

The chain carries TRBV6-1 and TRBJ2-5; D is perhaps TRBD2 (6 bases). The CDR3 sequence is 13 residues long. V was pared by 1 base and J by 7 bases, with 10 bases between. The germline V gene encodes CDR1 MNHNS and CDR2 SASEGT. The CDR3: CASSEGLGGTQYF. CDR3 DNA sequence: TGTGCCAGCAGTGAAGGGCTCGGGGGGACCCAGTACTTC.

CDR3 protein: CAISGLVAGTGRDEQYF. DNA for the CDR3: TGTGCCATCAGTGGCCTCGTTGCTGGGACAGGGAGGGACGAGCAGTACTTC. The V and J genes are TRBV10-3 and TRBJ2-7; TRBD1 matches 9 bases. The germline V gene encodes CDR1 ENHRY and CDR2 SYGVKD. The junction had 15 bases not matched to a gene; V was cut back by 4 bases and J by 5 bases. The CDR3 is made up of 17 amino acids.

CDR3 amino acids: CASSPGTGTEAFF. The CDR3 nucleotides read TGTGCCAGCAGCCCTGGGACAGGCACTGAAGCTTTCTTT. The chain links TRBV7-3 to TRBJ1-1, with TRBD1 identical over 8 bases. Germline V CDR1 and CDR2: SGHTA, FQGTGA. The CDR3 is made up of 13 amino acids. V shed 5 bases, J shed 4 bases, and the junction held 3 bases outside the gene matches. Supplemented by reference TRBV7-3 and TRBJ1-1, the full variable domain reads GAGVSQTPSNKVTEKGKYVELRCDPISGHTALYWYRQSLGQGPEFLIYFQGTGAADDSGLPNDRFFAVRPEGSVSTLKIQRTERGDSAVYLCASSPGTGTEAFFGQGTRLTVV.

J is TRBJ2-3 and V is TRBV5-1; 7 positions agree with TRBD2. This CDR3 region has 15 residues. The germline V gene has CDR1 SGHRS and CDR2 YFSETQ. V lost 4 bases and J lost 0; bases outside the gene matches: 5. The CDR3 region is CASSSLSGSTDTQYF. CDR3 DNA: TGCGCCAGCAGCAGCCTTAGCGGGAGCACAGATACGCAGTATTTT.

The rearrangement uses TRBV4-2 and TRBJ2-2; 7 bases are shared with TRBD2. This CDR3 has 14 amino acids. Germline CDR1 and CDR2: LGHNA and YNFKEQ. V dropped 0 bases and J dropped 5; count of bases not matched to a gene: 0. The CDR3 reads CASSQEGGTGELFF. For the CDR3, the DNA is TGTGCCAGCAGCCAAGAGGGAGGGACCGGGGAGCTGTTTTTT.

The CDR3 sequence is CATRMGGTYGAGELFF. The CDR3, as DNA: TGTGCCACCAGAATGGGGGGGACGTATGGTGCCGGGGAGCTGTTTTTT. The chain has TRBV15 and TRBJ2-2; 7 nucleotides agree with TRBD2. After removal of 6 bases from V and 6 bases from J, the junction contained 13 bases not matched to a gene. In germline, CDR1 is LNHNV, CDR2 YYDKDF (reference sequence). The CDR3 is 16 residues long.

The chain couples TRBV10-3 to TRBJ1-5; D gene unclear. The V gene lost 0 bases and the J gene lost 3 bases, with 6 bases spanning the gap. Germline-derived CDR1 and CDR2 are ENHRY and SYGVKD. This CDR3 is 14 amino acids long. The DNA for the CDR3 is TGTGCCATCAGTGAGTCGGGCTTCAATCAGCCCCAGCATTTT. This encodes CAISESGFNQPQHF.

This chain links TRBV23-1 with TRBJ1-4; possibly TRBD1 for D (5 bases). TRBV23-1 is labeled an ORF, and its function is uncertain. The CDR3 has 14 residues. Between the trimmed V and J ends, which lost 7 bases and 8 bases, there was a span of 17 bases. The CDR3 reads CASIYSLQGEKLFF. The CDR3 DNA reads as TGCGCCAGCATCTATAGCTTGCAGGGCGAAAAACTGTTTTTT.

This clone turned up a few times. This rearrangement joins TRBV28 to TRBJ2-2, with 9 bases fitting TRBD1. Germline V gene data show CDR1 as MDHEN and CDR2 as SYDVKM. V was clipped by 5 bases and J by 4 bases; unmatched bases: 5. The CDR3 contains 15 residues. CDR3 DNA sequence: TGTGCCAGCAGTATAGGGGACAGGGTCACCGGGGAGCTGTTTTTT. Protein: CASSIGDRVTGELFF.

The rearrangement uses TRBV28 and TRBJ2-5, with a tentative D call TRBD2 (5 bases). Trimming removed 2 bases from V and 2 bases from J, with 15 bases in between. CDR1 and CDR2 (germline): MDHEN, SYDVKM. The CDR3 totals 16 residues. The CDR3 bases are TGTGCCAGCAGTTTACGTGGGAGCACGGGACAAGAGACCCAGTACTTC. Translation: CASSLRGSTGQETQYF.

This chain joins TRBV27 and TRBJ2-7; D might be TRBD1 (6 bases). The CDR3 covers 15 residues. In germline, CDR1 is MNHEY, CDR2 SMNVEV (reference sequence). Trimming cost V 5 bases and J 2 bases, with 16 bases left between them. CDR3 DNA sequence: TGTGCCAGCAGTCCCAGAGGGGGATACGCCTACGAGCAGTACTTC. Protein sequence: CASSPRGGYAYEQYF.

This clone was counted between two and nine times. This chain uses TRBV3-1 (or the pseudogene TRBV3-2) with TRBJ2-1; 13 bases fit TRBD2. The germline V gene has CDR1 LGHDT and CDR2 YNNKEL (reference sequence). The V and J ends lost 3 bases and 0 bases, in that order; junction bases with no gene match: 2. The CDR3 sequence is 17 residues long. CDR3 amino acids: CASSHGLAGASYNEQFF. Here the CDR3 DNA reads TGTGCCAGCAGCCATGGACTAGCGGGGGCCTCCTACAATGAGCAGTTCTTC.

The chain employs TRBV5-1 and TRBJ1-1, with 12 bases aligning to TRBD1. Trimming at V came to 3 bases and at J to 6 bases, leaving 9 bases not matched to a gene. The CDR3 runs 16 residues. CDR1 and CDR2 from the germline V gene are SGHRS and YFSETQ. The CDR3, as DNA: TGCGCCAGCAGCTGGGGACAGGGGGCCTATTTGGCTGAAGCTTTCTTT. Its protein is CASSWGQGAYLAEAFF.

In this sample, this clone turned up once. The V and J genes are TRBV30 and TRBJ1-1, with no clear D. The CDR3 covers 14 residues. Germline V gene lookup returns CDR1 GTSNPN and CDR2 SVGIG (reference sequence). Trimming cost V 0 bases and J 1 base, with 9 bases left between them. The CDR3 bases are TGTGCCTGGAGTGTACAGACCTCGAACACTGAAGCTTTCTTT. Encoded protein: CAWSVQTSNTEAFF.

The chain recombines TRBV28 with TRBJ1-4, with 10 bases fitting TRBD1. Per the germline V gene, CDR1 is MDHEN and CDR2 is SYDVKM. This CDR3 has 21 amino acids. J gave up 4 bases and V 2 bases, and 19 bases lay outside the gene matches. Written as DNA, the CDR3 is TGTGCCAGCAGTTTACGGGGACAGGGGCCGCGTCCGTCCTTACTTAATGAAAAACTGTTTTTT. Its protein product is CASSLRGQGPRPSLLNEKLFF.

The table lists this clone with a count of one. The gene calls are TRBV28 and TRBJ1-5; D is undetermined. Trimming removed 5 bases from V and 4 bases from J, with 6 bases in between. The CDR3 contains 12 residues. In germline, CDR1 is MDHEN, CDR2 SYDVKM. CDR3 region: CASSPPNQPQHF. CDR3 DNA sequence: TGTGCCAGCAGTCCCCCTAATCAGCCCCAGCATTTT.

The chain uses TRBV5-5 and TRBJ1-2, with 9 bases matching TRBD1. The trim removed 3 bases at V and 0 bases at J, leaving 15 bases unmatched. CDR3 length: 19 amino acids. Germline V gene lookup returns CDR1 SGHKS and CDR2 YYEKEE (reference sequence). CDR3 nucleotide sequence: TGTGCCAGCAGCTCGCCTTTACAGGGGGCGATGCTAGCTAACTATGGCTACACCTTC. Amino acid sequence: CASSSPLQGAMLANYGYTF.

The J gene is TRBJ2-1, the V gene TRBV19; no firm D call. The CDR3 is 15 residues long. CDR1 LNHDA and CDR2 SQIVND come from the germline V gene (reference sequence). V lost 6 bases, J lost 0 bases, and 12 bases lay in between. As DNA, the CDR3 is TGTGCCAGTAGCTCGATGGCGGCCTCCTACAATGAGCAGTTCTTC. This sequence encodes CASSSMAASYNEQFF.

The V call is TRBV5-1, the J call TRBJ2-3, with 7 bases lining up with TRBD2. The germline CDR1 and CDR2 sequences are SGHRS and YFSETQ. This CDR3 contains 15 residues. Trimming removed 5 bases from V and 0 bases from J; junction bases left unmatched: 6. CDR3 bases: TGCGCCAGCAGTTATAGCGGGTCTAGCACAGATACGCAGTATTTT. Translated, it gives CASSYSGSSTDTQYF. Supplemented by reference TRBV5-1 and TRBJ2-3, the full variable domain reads KAGVTQTPRYLIKTRGQQVTLSCSPISGHRSVSWYQQTPGQGLQFLFEYFSETQRNKGNFPGRFSGRQFSNSRSEMNVSTLELGDSALYLCASSYSGSSTDTQYFGPGTRLTVL.

The gene calls are TRBV28 and TRBJ1-3; a weak D match, TRBD1 (5 bases). Germline loops: CDR1 MDHEN, CDR2 SYDVKM. V lost 3 bases and J 4 bases, leaving 10 bases between the germline ends. CDR3 length equals 14 residues. CDR3 loop: CASSLAGGGNTIYF. CDR3 in DNA: TGTGCCAGCAGTTTGGCGGGGGGAGGAAACACCATATATTTT.

This chain joins TRBV7-4 and TRBJ1-4; tentatively, D is TRBD1 (5 bases). Germline lookup yields CDR1 SGHVT and CDR2 SQSDAQ. Trimming took off 3 bases at V and 2 bases at J, with 10 bases between the two ends. The CDR3 extends over 15 amino acids. In DNA, the CDR3 is TGTGCCAGCAGCTTCGTCGGGGGGACTAATGAAAAACTGTTTTTT. Protein sequence: CASSFVGGTNEKLFF.

The chain is built from TRBV6-2 or TRBV6-3 and TRBJ2-3; TRBD2 matches at 10 bases. Germline trimming cut 6 bases from V and 4 bases from J; bases unmatched to any gene: 13. Germline values: CDR1 MNHEY, CDR2 SVGEGT. The CDR3 contains 17 residues. The DNA for the CDR3 is TGTGCCAGCAGCTTACCACAGGGACTAGCGTTCTCAGATACGCAGTATTTT. Protein product: CASSLPQGLAFSDTQYF.

This chain links TRBV19 with TRBJ1-5; 9 nucleotides agree with TRBD1. The V gene end was trimmed by 3 bases and the J gene end by 4 bases; junction bases not matched to a gene: 1. Germline values: CDR1 LNHDA, CDR2 SQIVND (reference sequence). The length of the CDR3 is 14 residues. The CDR3 protein is CASSIDRGNQPQHF. In DNA form, the CDR3 reads TGTGCCAGTAGTATTGACAGGGGGAATCAGCCCCAGCATTTT. The full variable domain, its missing parts supplied by reference TRBV19 and TRBJ1-5, is DGGITQSPKYLFRKEGQNVTLSCEQNLNHDAMYWYRQDPGQGLRLIYYSQIVNDFQKGDIAEGYSVSREKKESFPLTVTSAQKNPTAFYLCASSIDRGNQPQHFGDGTRLSIL.

J is TRBJ2-7 and V is TRBV5-6; 7 positions match TRBD2. Per germline, CDR1 SGHDT and CDR2 YYEEEE. The CDR3 spans 14 residues. Germline trimming cut 4 bases from V and 6 bases from J; bases unmatched to any gene: 10. As DNA, the CDR3 is TGTGCCAGCAGCCAAACTAGCGCCGAACTCGAGCAGTACGTC. It yields the protein CASSQTSAELEQYV.